Listed here are 15 T cell receptor beta chains from one sample, sequenced in a study of T cell changes during pregnancy in multiple sclerosis. Assay used: immunoSEQ multiplex PCR; TCRdb lists only in-frame clones, some missing. The sample lists about 55,000 clones, about 87% seen once, with around 0.58% in the top ten. Sequenced material: CD4+ T cells from peripheral blood mononuclear cells, taken in the first trimester of pregnancy. The source of these receptors is a female donor with multiple sclerosis, enrolled in a pregnancy study.

The genes are TRBV25-1 and TRBJ1-2; TRBD1 is a possible D gene (6 bases). The CDR3 is 15 amino acids. The germline V gene has CDR1 MGHDK and CDR2 SYGVNS. V gave up 4 bases and J gave up 8 bases, with 20 bases separating them. The chain's CDR3 is CASSGQGFSSFGYTF. The CDR3 DNA reads as TGTGCCAGCAGTGGGCAGGGGTTTTCCTCCTTCGGCTACACCTTC.

V gene TRBV5-5 combines with J gene TRBJ2-2; the match to TRBD1 covers 7 bases. Germline V gene data show CDR1 as SGHKS and CDR2 as YYEKEE (reference sequence). The CDR3 extends over 15 amino acids. The junction had 8 bases not matched to a gene; V was cut back by 5 bases and J by 4 bases. In nucleotides, the CDR3 is TGTGCCAGCAGGCGACAGGGTGACGGCACCGGGGAGCTGTTTTTT. The encoded protein is CASRRQGDGTGELFF.

The genes are TRBV4-2 and TRBJ2-1, with TRBD2 identical over 15 bases. The CDR3 has 16 amino acids. J gave up 8 bases and V 4 bases, and 6 bases lay outside the gene matches. The V gene's germline CDR1 is LGHNA and CDR2 YNFKEQ. The chain's CDR3 is CASSPGLAGGFDEQFF. CDR3 sequence (DNA): TGTGCCAGCAGCCCGGGACTAGCGGGAGGTTTTGATGAGCAGTTCTTC.

The CDR3, as DNA: TGTGCCTGGAGCTTAGGAAACACCATATATTTT. Protein: CAWSLGNTIYF. The chain links TRBV30 to TRBJ1-3; unclear D gene. CDR3 length: 11 amino acids. Trimming cost V 3 bases and J 4 bases, with 4 bases left between them. Germline assignment: CDR1 GTSNPN and CDR2 SVGIG (reference sequence).

This chain connects TRBV5-1 to TRBJ1-3; 9 bases are a match to TRBD1. V was pared by 3 bases and J by 5 bases, with 3 bases of the junction left unmatched. Germline CDR1 and CDR2: SGHRS and YFSETQ. This CDR3 has 14 residues. CDR3 sequence: CASSSDRGRNTIYF. The DNA of the CDR3 is TGCGCCAGCAGCTCGGACAGGGGCAGAAACACCATATATTTT.

This clone was counted once. The CDR3 DNA reads as TGTGCCAGCAGTTTGGGCGTCGGTCAGCCCCAGCATTTT. The encoded protein is CASSLGVGQPQHF. The chain employs TRBV27 and TRBJ1-5; no reliable D call. Trimming stripped 3 bases from V and 6 bases from J, with 9 bases between. CDR1 and CDR2 from the germline V gene are MNHEY and SMNVEV (reference sequence). This CDR3 is 13 amino acids long.

CDR3 in DNA: TGTGCCTGGAGCGGGGGTTTGGTTGGGGGAGCTTTCTTT. This translates into CAWSGGLVGGAFF. The V call is TRBV30, the J call TRBJ1-1, with a weak D call TRBD1 (5 bases). The CDR3 totals 13 residues. V shed 3 bases and J shed 10 bases, with 18 bases lying between them. Germline loops: CDR1 GTSNPN, CDR2 SVGIG (reference sequence).

V usage is TRBV7-2 and J usage is TRBJ2-7; D possibly corresponds to TRBD1 (5 bases). Looked up from germline, CDR1 is SGHTA and CDR2 is FQGNSA. The CDR3 is made up of 14 amino acids. V was cut by 1 base and J by 3 bases, with 10 bases left in between. CDR3 protein: CASSLGQSYYEQYF. In DNA, the CDR3 is TGTGCCAGCAGCTTAGGACAGTCTTACTACGAGCAGTACTTC.

J is TRBJ2-7 and V is TRBV5-1; 10 bases agree with TRBD1. This CDR3 is 15 amino acids long. The junction had 6 bases not matched to a gene; V was cut back by 4 bases and J by 2 bases. From germline, CDR1 is SGHRS and CDR2 YFSETQ. The DNA for the CDR3 is TGCGCCAGCAGCCTTAGTGGACAGGGGGCCTACGAGCAGTACTTC. This translates into CASSLSGQGAYEQYF.

The chain couples TRBV15 to TRBJ2-6, with 7 bases aligning to TRBD2. Germline CDR1 reads LNHNV; CDR2 reads YYDKDF (reference sequence). V lost 0 bases and J lost 2; bases outside the gene matches: 13. This CDR3 contains 20 residues. The CDR3 protein is CATSRDGGDVLRPGANVLTF. The CDR3 DNA reads as TGTGCCACCAGCAGAGATGGGGGGGACGTCCTCCGCCCTGGGGCCAACGTCCTGACTTTC. Drawing the rest from reference TRBV15 and TRBJ2-6, the complete variable domain is DAMVIQNPRYQVTQFGKPVTLSCSQTLNHNVMYWYQQKSSQAPKLLFHYYDKDFNNEADTPDNFQSRRPNTSFCFLDIRSPGLGDTAMYLCATSRDGGDVLRPGANVLTFGAGSRLTVL.

The J gene is TRBJ2-7, the V gene TRBV28; D unresolved. The CDR3 extends over 15 amino acids. V was pared by 6 bases and J by 5 bases, with 20 bases between. CDR1 and CDR2 (germline): MDHEN, SYDVKM. The chain's CDR3 is CASRPHQTSGDEQYF. The CDR3 nucleotides read TGTGCCAGCAGACCCCACCAGACCTCGGGTGACGAGCAGTACTTC.

J is TRBJ2-1 and V is TRBV18; TRBD1 matches 7 bases. The CDR3 is 14 residues long. The V gene's germline CDR1 is KGHSH and CDR2 LQKENI. V shed 6 bases, J shed 5 bases, and the junction held 7 bases outside the gene matches. DNA for the CDR3: TGTGCCAGCTCCCCCGGGACAGTGAACAATGAGCAGTTCTTC. This sequence encodes CASSPGTVNNEQFF.

Here the CDR3 reads CASSPRTGRGYNEQFF. DNA of the CDR3: TGTGCCAGCAGCCCTCGGACAGGGAGGGGCTACAATGAGCAGTTCTTC. The V and J genes are TRBV9 and TRBJ2-1; D is perhaps TRBD1 (8 bases). This CDR3 spans 16 amino acids. Trimming stripped 4 bases from V and 3 bases from J, with 17 bases between. The germline V gene has CDR1 SGDLS and CDR2 YYNGEE.

This clone appeared a few times. This sequence joins TRBV11-3 and TRBJ2-5; 7 nucleotides align to TRBD1. The CDR3 contains 13 residues. J gave up 2 bases and V 8 bases, and 5 bases lay outside the gene matches. The V gene's germline CDR1 is SGHNT and CDR2 YENEEA. The DNA for the CDR3 is TGTGCCAGCGTGCGGACAGGTCAAGAGACCCAGTACTTC. It yields the protein CASVRTGQETQYF. Supplemented by reference TRBV11-3 and TRBJ2-5, the full variable domain reads EAGVVQSPRYKIIEKKQPVAFWCNPISGHNTLYWYLQNLGQGPELLIRYENEEAVDDSQLPKDRFSAERLKGVDSTLKIQPAELGDSAVYLCASVRTGQETQYFGPGTRLLVL.

V and J are TRBV18 and TRBJ2-4, with 7 bases fitting TRBD1. The CDR3 totals 14 residues. V lost 6 bases and J lost 4; bases outside the gene matches: 6. Germline lookup yields CDR1 KGHSH and CDR2 LQKENI. The CDR3 protein is CASSEGQKKNIQYF. CDR3 nucleotide sequence: TGTGCCAGCTCCGAGGGACAGAAGAAAAACATTCAGTACTTC.